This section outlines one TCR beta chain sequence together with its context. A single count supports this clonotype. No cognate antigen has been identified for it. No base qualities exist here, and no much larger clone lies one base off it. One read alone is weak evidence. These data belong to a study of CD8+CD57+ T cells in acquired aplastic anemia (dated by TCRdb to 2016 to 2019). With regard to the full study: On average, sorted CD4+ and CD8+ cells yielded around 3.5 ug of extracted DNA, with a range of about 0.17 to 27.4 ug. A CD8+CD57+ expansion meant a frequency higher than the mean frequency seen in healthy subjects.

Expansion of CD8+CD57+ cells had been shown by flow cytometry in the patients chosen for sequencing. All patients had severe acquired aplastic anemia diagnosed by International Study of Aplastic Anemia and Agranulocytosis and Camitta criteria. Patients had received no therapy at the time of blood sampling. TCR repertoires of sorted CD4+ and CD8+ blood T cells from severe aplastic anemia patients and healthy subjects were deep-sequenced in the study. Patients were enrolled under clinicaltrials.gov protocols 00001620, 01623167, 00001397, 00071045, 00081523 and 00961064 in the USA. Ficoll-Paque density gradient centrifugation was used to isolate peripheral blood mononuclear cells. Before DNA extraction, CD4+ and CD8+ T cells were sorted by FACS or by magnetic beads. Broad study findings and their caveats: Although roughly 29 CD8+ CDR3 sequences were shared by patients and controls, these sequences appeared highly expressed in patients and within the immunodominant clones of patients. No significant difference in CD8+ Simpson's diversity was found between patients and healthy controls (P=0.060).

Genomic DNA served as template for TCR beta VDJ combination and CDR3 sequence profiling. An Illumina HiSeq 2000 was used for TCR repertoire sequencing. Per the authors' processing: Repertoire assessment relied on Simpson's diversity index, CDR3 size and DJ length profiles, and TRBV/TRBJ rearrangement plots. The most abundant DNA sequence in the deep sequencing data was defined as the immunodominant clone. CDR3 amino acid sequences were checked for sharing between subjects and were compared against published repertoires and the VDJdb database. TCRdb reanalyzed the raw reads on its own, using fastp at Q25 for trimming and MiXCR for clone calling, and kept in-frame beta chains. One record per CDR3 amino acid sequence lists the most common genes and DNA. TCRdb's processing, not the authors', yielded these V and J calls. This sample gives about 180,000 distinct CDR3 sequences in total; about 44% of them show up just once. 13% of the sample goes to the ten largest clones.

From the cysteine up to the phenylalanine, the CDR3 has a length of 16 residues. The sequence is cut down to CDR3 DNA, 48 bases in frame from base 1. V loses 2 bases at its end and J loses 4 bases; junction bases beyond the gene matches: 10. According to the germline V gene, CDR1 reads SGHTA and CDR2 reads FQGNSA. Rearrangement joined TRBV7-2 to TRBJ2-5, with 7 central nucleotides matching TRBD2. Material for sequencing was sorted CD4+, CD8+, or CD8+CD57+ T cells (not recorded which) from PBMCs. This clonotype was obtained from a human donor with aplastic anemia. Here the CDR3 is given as CASSLYFTSGVETQYF. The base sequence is TGTGCCAGCAGCTTATACTTTACGAGCGGGGTAGAGACCCAGTACTTC.